The source of this T cell receptor (beta chain) is a study of response to subunit inactivated influenza vaccine. TCRdb re-called the RT-PCR reads with MiXCR, one entry per CDR3 protein. The data contain just over 300,000 distinct CDR3 sequences, 21% of them seen just once; the ten biggest clones take up roughly 10%. Germline lookup yields CDR1 SQVTM and CDR2 ANQGSEA. The V end lost 1 base, the J end lost 6 bases, and 10 bases lay between the germline ends. This CDR3 region has 12 residues. The input for sequencing was PBMCs from blood, taken less than 22 months after vaccination. This TCR came from a man aged 45 to 70 who received an inactivated influenza vaccine. This chain connects TRBV29-1 to TRBJ2-7, with D hard to call. The CDR3 loop is CSVEASLREQYF. CDR3 nucleotide sequence: TGCAGCGTTGAAGCTTCCCTTCGCGAGCAGTACTTC.